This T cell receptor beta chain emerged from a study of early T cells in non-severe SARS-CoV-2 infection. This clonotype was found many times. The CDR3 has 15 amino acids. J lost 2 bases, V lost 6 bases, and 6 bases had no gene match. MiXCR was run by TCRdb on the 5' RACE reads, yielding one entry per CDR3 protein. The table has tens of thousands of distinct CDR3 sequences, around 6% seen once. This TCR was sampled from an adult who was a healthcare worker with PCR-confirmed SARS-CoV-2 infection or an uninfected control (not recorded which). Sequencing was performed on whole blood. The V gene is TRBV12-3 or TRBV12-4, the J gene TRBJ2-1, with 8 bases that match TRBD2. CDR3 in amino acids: CASSLRGGAYNEQFF. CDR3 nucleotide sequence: TGTGCCAGCAGCCTCCGGGGGGGCGCCTACAATGAGCAGTTCTTC.